This TCR beta chain was captured by sequencing in a study of T cell responses to AZD1222 COVID-19 vaccine. The CDR3 totals 15 residues. The V and J ends lost 3 bases and 2 bases, in that order; junction bases with no gene match: 3. The germline V gene has CDR1 KGHSH and CDR2 LQKENI. The assay was immunoSEQ multiplex PCR, and TCRdb's table has in-frame clones only and misses some. This sample yields 68,000 or so clones, of which about 88% are seen a single time; roughly 7.3% belongs to the top ten. The TCR was taken from an adult in good health. The V gene is TRBV18, the J gene TRBJ2-7; TRBD2 agrees at 11 bases. This material consisted of peripheral blood, taken on day 0 of AZD1222 vaccination. CDR3 DNA: TGTGCCAGCTCACCTCCGGGACTAGCGGCCTACGAGCAGTACTTC. Its protein product is CASSPPGLAAYEQYF.